This T cell receptor (beta chain) was obtained from a study of Ad26.COV2.S vaccination and SARS-CoV-2 variants. The V and J ends lost 0 bases and 1 base respectively, with 9 bases between them. Germline V gene data show CDR1 as SGHTA and CDR2 as FQGNSA. The CDR3 length is 15 residues. This sample's treatment: some 19 received Ad26.COV2.S at low or high dose, single or two shots; roughly five received placebo; per-sample allocation not given. Each sample was drawn 63 days after the first injection (of vaccine or placebo). Libraries were prepared by immunoSEQ multiplex PCR; TCRdb keeps only in-frame clonotypes and omits some of them. This sample has 360,000 or so clones, with 89% found just once.

This clonotype was obtained from a person between 18 and 59 years old who received the Ad26.COV2.S COVID-19 vaccine or a placebo. The sequences come from peripheral blood, collected in a trial of Ad26.COV2.S vaccine versus placebo. The chain is built from TRBV7-2 and TRBJ1-1, with D perhaps TRBD1 (5 bases). The DNA for the CDR3 is TGTGCCAGCAGCTTAGCCGGAGGGGAGAACACTGAAGCTTTCTTT. Amino acids: CASSLAGGENTEAFF. Full variable domain (remainder filled in from reference TRBV7-2 and TRBJ1-1): GAGVSQSPSNKVTEKGKDVELRCDPISGHTALYWYRQSLGQGLEFLIYFQGNSAPDKSGLPSDRFSAERTGGSVSTLTIQRTQQEDSAVYLCASSLAGGENTEAFFGQGTRLTVV.